The next 6 T cell receptor beta chains were all read from a single sample in a study of T-cell reconstitution after alpha-beta-depleted transplantation in children. It was with unique molecular identifiers that the TCRbeta library was prepared. A single record per CDR3 protein comes from TCRdb applying MiXCR to the PCR reads. Of over 80,000 distinct CDR3 sequences listed, less than 25% are singletons. Sequences were derived from PBMCs, sampled before TCRalphabeta/CD19-depleted stem cell transplant. Receptor source: a boy aged 2 to 9 with acute lymphoblastic leukemia, due to receive a stem cell transplant.

This clonotype was observed a handful of times. The chain is built from TRBV5-1 and TRBJ2-7, with no clear D. Trimming shortened V by 2 bases and J by 3 bases, and 9 bases separated the two germline ends. The CDR3 covers 13 residues. CDR1 SGHRS and CDR2 YFSETQ come from the germline V gene. The CDR3, as DNA: TGCGCCAGCAGCTTATCCGAGTACTACGAGCAGTACTTC. Amino acids: CASSLSEYYEQYF.

The V call is TRBV27, the J call TRBJ2-1; 7 nucleotides match TRBD2. V was pared by 2 bases and J by 2 bases, with 9 bases of the junction left unmatched. Germline CDR1 reads MNHEY; CDR2 reads SMNVEV (reference sequence). CDR3 length equals 17 residues. CDR3 region: CASSLGIGGGAYNEQFF. The CDR3 DNA reads TGTGCCAGCAGTTTAGGGATCGGGGGAGGGGCCTACAATGAGCAGTTCTTC.

This clonotype appeared a few times. V gene TRBV7-8 combines with J gene TRBJ2-7; TRBD1 aligns across 7 bases. CDR3 length: 16 amino acids. CDR1 and CDR2 from the germline V gene are SGHVS and FQNEAQ. V dropped 6 bases and J dropped 2; count of bases not matched to a gene: 13. CDR3 sequence: CASRSGSGDSTYEQYF. The CDR3, as DNA: TGTGCCAGCAGGAGTGGATCCGGGGACAGCACCTACGAGCAGTACTTC. The full variable domain, completed using reference TRBV7-8 and TRBJ2-7, is GAGVSQSPRYKVAKRGQDVALRCDPISGHVSLFWYQQALGQGPEFLTYFQNEAQLDKSGLPSDRFFAERPEGSVSTLKIQRTQQEDSAVYLCASRSGSGDSTYEQYFGPGTRLTVT.

This chain connects TRBV5-4 to TRBJ2-1, with 7 bases lining up with TRBD1. The CDR3 runs to 15 residues. Per the germline V gene, CDR1 is SGHNT and CDR2 is YYREEE (reference sequence). V lost 0 bases to trimming and J lost 7 bases; unmatched junction nucleotides: 7. The CDR3 loop is CASSLESQGVNEQFF. For the CDR3, the DNA is TGTGCCAGCAGCTTGGAATCCCAGGGGGTGAATGAGCAGTTCTTC. Together with reference TRBV5-4 and TRBJ2-1, the CDR3 gives the full variable domain: ETGVTQSPTHLIKTRGQQVTLRCSSQSGHNTVSWYQQALGQGPQFIFQYYREEENGRGNFPPRFSGLQFPNYSSELNVNALELDDSALYLCASSLESQGVNEQFFGPGTRLTVL.

V gene TRBV12-3 or TRBV12-4 combines with J gene TRBJ2-5; D unclear. V lost 6 bases and J 4 bases, leaving 12 bases between the germline ends. The CDR3 length is 13 residues. The CDR3 DNA reads TGTGCCAGCAGGCAAAGTAAGACAGAGACCCAGTACTTC. This codes for CASRQSKTETQYF.

The chain has TRBV27 and TRBJ2-3; TRBD1 is a possible D gene (6 bases). Germline V lookup: CDR1 MNHEY, CDR2 SMNVEV (reference sequence). V was clipped by 5 bases and J by 6 bases, with 24 bases between them. The CDR3 is 17 amino acids. DNA of the CDR3: TGTGCCAGCAGTCCGACCCCCAGGGGACCCACACTGGATACGCAGTATTTT. As protein: CASSPTPRGPTLDTQYF.